Described below is a single T cell receptor (beta chain) sequence and its context. Its antigen is not known. This specimen comes from a study of cytomegalovirus exposure and HLA in healthy donors. Whole-study context: There were 85 million or so unique TCRs (from HLA-typed donors) in an early data release. Study-level findings and limits: Both high specificity and high sensitivity reportedly marked the classifier's diagnosis of cytomegalovirus status.

The PCR used 60 Vbeta and 13 Jbeta primers. This table comes from immunoSEQ multiplex PCR, and its TCRdb copy is limited to in-frame clones, with some not included. The data show 200,000 or so clones, about 81% seen once. The CDR3 has 15 residues. CDR1 is MRHNA, CDR2 SNTAGT, per germline. The junction had 7 bases not matched to a gene; V was cut back by 6 bases and J by 4 bases. The genes are TRBV6-4 and TRBJ2-2; the match to TRBD1 covers 8 bases. Material for sequencing was PBMCs. The receptor was isolated from a woman between 18 and 30 years old in good health and CMV-seropositive. The CDR3 sequence: CASSLTGASTGELFF. Written as DNA, the CDR3 is TGTGCCAGCAGCCTGACAGGGGCCTCCACCGGGGAGCTGTTTTTT.